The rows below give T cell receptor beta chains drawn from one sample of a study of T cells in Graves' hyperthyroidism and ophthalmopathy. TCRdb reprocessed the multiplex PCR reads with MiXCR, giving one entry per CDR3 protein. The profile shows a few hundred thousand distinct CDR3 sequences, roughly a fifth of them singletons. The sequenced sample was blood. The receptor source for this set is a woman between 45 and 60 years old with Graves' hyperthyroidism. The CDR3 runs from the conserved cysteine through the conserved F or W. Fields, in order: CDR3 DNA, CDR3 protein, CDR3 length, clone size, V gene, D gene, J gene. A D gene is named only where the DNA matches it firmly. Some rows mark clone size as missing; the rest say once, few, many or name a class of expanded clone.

TGTGCCAGCAGCTTAGAAGGAGCGGGGCTATACGAGCAGTACTTC	CASSLEGAGLYEQYF	15	many	TRBV7-9	TRBD2	TRBJ2-7
TGTGCCAGCATGCCCCGTAGCTCCTACAATGAGCAGTTCTTC	CASMPRSSYNEQFF	14	many	TRBV27	.	TRBJ2-1
TGTGCCAGCAGCTCCAGGGGGTTCACAGATACGCAGTATTTT	CASSSRGFTDTQYF	14	.	TRBV11-3	TRBD1	TRBJ2-3
TGTGCCAGCAGCTCCGGACTAGCGGGGAACACAGATACGCAGTATTTT	CASSSGLAGNTDTQYF	16	.	TRBV11-3	TRBD2	TRBJ2-3
TGTGCCAGCAGCTCAAGGGGAGCTGACTACGAGCAGTACTTC	CASSSRGADYEQYF	14	many	TRBV7-6	.	TRBJ2-7
TGTGCCAGCAGTGATTGGGGAGGCTCCTACGAGCAGTACTTC	CASSDWGGSYEQYF	14	.	TRBV25-1	.	TRBJ2-7
TGCGCCAGCAGCCAGACGGCTAGGACTAGCTTCCAAGAGACCCAGTACTTC	CASSQTARTSFQETQYF	17	many	TRBV4-1	TRBD2	TRBJ2-5
TGTGCCAGCAGTTTATCACCCAACCAGGGTCGCTATGGCTACACCTTC	CASSLSPNQGRYGYTF	16	.	TRBV27	.	TRBJ1-2
TGTGCCAGCAGAAGGACAGGACTTACGGAGCAGTACTTC	CASRRTGLTEQYF	13	many	TRBV7-2	TRBD1	TRBJ2-7
TGTGCCTGGCGTGAGAGGTGGGACTACCTCTACAATGAGCAGTTCTTC	CAWRERWDYLYNEQFF	16	many	TRBV30	TRBD2	TRBJ2-1
TGTGCCAGCAGCGGGACAACAGGGGTACGATCACCCCTCCACTTT	CASSGTTGVRSPLHF	15	many	TRBV7-8	TRBD1	TRBJ1-6
TGTGCCAGCAGCTTAGGGACTCTCTTCGCAGATACGCAGTATTTT	CASSLGTLFADTQYF	15	few	TRBV7-2	.	TRBJ2-3
TGTGCCAGCAGTCTGGGACTAGCGGGAGTTAGGAATGAGCAGTTCTTC	CASSLGLAGVRNEQFF	16	.	TRBV12-3/TRBV12-4	TRBD2	TRBJ2-1
TGTGCCAGCAGCTCCCAGCGGGCCAGGCCCGAAGATACGCAGTATTTT	CASSSQRARPEDTQYF	16	many	TRBV7-8	.	TRBJ2-3
TGTGCCAGCAGCGTAGATAGTACTAGCGGTTCCTACGAGCAGTACTTC	CASSVDSTSGSYEQYF	16	.	TRBV9	TRBD2	TRBJ2-7
TGTGCCAGCAGTGGCGGACAGGGTTACTATGGCTACACCTTC	CASSGGQGYYGYTF	14	many	TRBV6-1	TRBD1	TRBJ1-2
TGTGCCAGTAGTAAACCGTCTTTACAAGAGACCCGGTACTTC	CASSKPSLQETRYF	14	.	TRBV12-3/TRBV12-4	.	TRBJ2-5
TGTGCCAGCCTTTCACCCCCTGGGACTGAAGCTTTCTTT	CASLSPPGTEAFF	13	many	TRBV6-1	.	TRBJ1-1
TGTGCTAGTGCTCGGGGATTTTATCATGGCTACACCTTC	CASARGFYHGYTF	13	many	TRBV12-5	.	TRBJ1-2
TGCGCCAGCCCTGACAGGGGCCAGATGAACACTGAAGCTTTCTTT	CASPDRGQMNTEAFF	15	few	TRBV10-1	TRBD1	TRBJ1-1
TGCAGCGTTGGGGGGACTAGCAATCAGCCCCAGCATTTT	CSVGGTSNQPQHF	13	.	TRBV29-1	.	TRBJ1-5
TGCAGTCTTCCCACAGGGCCGAGCTCCTACGAGCAGTACTTC	CSLPTGPSSYEQYF	14	many	TRBV20-1	.	TRBJ2-7
TGTGCCAGCCGAAAGGGCCGTGACAGGGAAAATCAGCCCCAGCATTTT	CASRKGRDRENQPQHF	16	few	TRBV6-2/TRBV6-3	TRBD1	TRBJ1-5
TGCAGTGCTAGCTCACCCCAGGACACCTACGAGCAGTACTTC	CSASSPQDTYEQYF	14	.	TRBV20-1	.	TRBJ2-7
TGCAGTGCTAGTTCCGGGACAGGGGATGAAAAACTGTTTTTT	CSASSGTGDEKLFF	14	.	TRBV20-1	TRBD1	TRBJ1-4